The source of this TCR beta chain is a study of cytomegalovirus exposure and HLA in healthy donors (dated by TCRdb to 2016 to 2017). At the level of the whole study: An earlier analysis of fewer than 750 of the donors reported roughly 300 Gb of sequence data and 100 million to 120 million unique TCR beta sequences obtained from approximately 180 million T cells. Donor age, sex, ethnicity and CMV serostatus were collected together with the repertoire data. Genome-wide SNP genotypes for about 65% of the 666 donors were used in a later genetic analysis, which treated that subset as a discovery cohort. Besides the first cohort of 666 subjects, a separate validation cohort made up of over 95 different subjects was used. To study patterns of TCR occurrence, a later analysis re-analyzed previously published TCR beta repertoires from 650 to 750 donors and added high-resolution HLA genotyping. Rather than drawing on any new phenotypic data, the later analysis identified candidate immune exposures from TCR beta sequences and the way those sequences occurred across donors. The number of donors typed differed by locus, with roughly 629-640 for A, B, C, DRB1 and DQB1, over 500 for DQA1, over 600 for DPA1, and roughly 450 for DPB1. A few DR-DQ haplotypes were treated as single units for association and clustering because of strong linkage in the cohort. The study aimed to test whether cataloging public T cell receptors could reveal signatures of past pathogen exposure. An early release that covered 640 HLA-typed donors contained approximately 320 gigabases of sequencing data and around 85 million unique TCR sequences. To predict cytomegalovirus infection status, the study combined high-throughput TCR immunosequencing, statistical association of individual TCRs with disease status, and machine learning. Every repertoire in the discovery cohort had been generated on one and the same sequencing platform. The study used immunosequencing to profile the T cell repertoires of more than 650 subjects and linked those repertoires to cytomegalovirus serostatus. An earlier analysis of roughly 580 of the donors used high-throughput TCR beta sequencing to judge whether each TCR beta V gene segment behaved as functional or pseudogenic. Both class I and class II loci were covered by HLA typing, at four-digit resolution. Of the roughly 400 genotyped donors, approximately 83% fell in the genetic ancestry cluster associated with self-reported Caucasian donors. Among over 350 genotyped donors of the cohort, an average of approximately 250,000 unique TCR beta nucleotide sequences were sequenced per donor, 15% to 20% of them non-productive.

Library preparation employed the immunoSEQ multiplex PCR assay. The multiplex PCR relied on a mix of 60 forward primers for TCR Vbeta segments and 13 reverse primers for TCR Jbeta segments. The CDR3 region of rearranged TCR beta genes was amplified from genomic DNA with a multiplex PCR assay. On the Illumina HiSeq System, the amplified TCR beta libraries were sequenced as 87-base-pair reads. Per the source publication's procedure: In a later analysis, approximately 74 million unique TCR beta chains were counted across the roughly 610 repertoires, and approximately 11 million of these chains were shared by at least two donors. Raw reads were error-corrected and collapsed into unique sequences with a nearest-neighbor algorithm that merged closely related sequences to remove PCR and sequencing errors. V, D and J gene segments were assigned by aligning CDR3 sequences to IMGT reference sequences. For a sequence to be retained, a match of at least six nucleotides to both a V gene segment and a J gene segment was required. Rearrangements were classified as productive when the CDR3 lacked stop codons and remained in frame with V and J, and all other rearrangements were classified as non-productive. CDR3 was defined by IMGT convention, running from the second conserved V-encoded cysteine to the conserved J-encoded phenylalanine. In an earlier analysis of roughly 610 of the donors, sequences lacking an unambiguous match to a single V gene segment were excluded. In an earlier analysis of about 590 of the donors, a V segment was called functional when productive rearrangements were above 56.7%, and segregating when the standard deviation between donors exceeded 5%. To diagnose cytomegalovirus status from the catalog of TCR beta chain sequences, a statistical classification framework was built. A later analysis assigned V and J genes by comparing TCR nucleotide sequences with IMGT/GENE-DB human TR gene sequences. In a later analysis, CDR3 sequences and most-parsimonious VDJ recombination scenarios were assigned using the TCRdist pipeline. In a later analysis, each TCR beta chain was defined by its CDR3 amino acid sequence together with its V-gene family, and reads lacking a unique V-gene family were excluded. As a way to deal with suspected cross-contamination and a sequencing artifact, a later analysis dropped 450 to 600 nucleotide sequences that were highly shared and had low generation probability. For each public chain, a later analysis derived a clonal expansion index from normalized ranks of inferred template counts within each repertoire. In a later analysis, generation probabilities were computed with a VDJ recombination model fitted to out-of-frame rearrangements, and the resulting probabilities were checked against IGoR. A later analysis scored TCR-TCR, TCR-HLA and TCR-CMV co-occurrence with hypergeometric tests, applying a repertoire-size bias correction to TCR pairs. False discovery rates were estimated in a later analysis by permuting HLA or CMV assignments 20 times. In a later analysis, co-occurring TCRs were grouped with DBSCAN, and TCRdist sequence similarity was added when clustering was performed within HLA-allele-positive subsets. For co-occurrence clustering, repertoires with fewer than 30,000 or more than 120,000 public chains were excluded, along with about five repertoires with anomalous nucleotide sharing. Here the immuneACCESS table is served through TCRdb, limited to in-frame sequences with V and J called. Missing clones are a known gap in these copies; in checked studies unresolved V genes cover under half, and the rest lacks a known reason. The DNA gave D and trimming, while V, J and clone size come from that table. The sample table contains 90,000 to 140,000 clones; only one count was recorded for 70% to 80% of them. 1.3% of the sample is in the top ten clones.

The cohort consisted of more than 650 healthy bone marrow donors. Cohort members were all nominally healthy when sampled, although unrecorded immune exposures were likely present. The donor tested CMV seronegative and was one of the 352 seronegative cohort members. A peripheral blood sample was collected from each donor, and TCR beta sequencing was performed on peripheral blood mononuclear cells. The Qiagen DNeasy Blood Extraction Kit was used to extract genomic DNA from the blood cell samples. Regarding this clone: Its antigen is not yet known. Base quality data are lacking; no much larger clone is found one base away.

From the germline V gene, CDR1 is SNHLY and CDR2 is FYNNEI. Trimming leaves V shorter by 3 bases and J shorter by 0 bases, with the junction holding 7 bases beyond the gene matches. Inclusive of the bounding cysteine and phenylalanine, the CDR3 is 17 residues long. Only the CDR3 DNA stays, 51 bases, in frame from base 1. Beyond this particular receptor, the publication reports: An earlier analysis of approximately 500 of the donors showed that most TCR beta V segments appeared in productive rearrangements either about 87% or about 30% of the time, which broadly matched IMGT annotations. A further reported finding was that TCR beta sequences accurately predicted the HLA-A and HLA-B alleles for most subjects in the first cohort. While some public TCRs were present in many individuals, most TCR sequences turned up only very rarely across donors. A cluster of highly shared sequence variants was judged likely to be a technical artifact of the sequencing pipeline. Several of the top co-occurrence clusters appeared to be linked to parvovirus B19, influenza, CMV and Epstein-Barr virus, according to a later analysis. Immune exposure information for the cohort was limited to CMV serostatus. The study listed 150 to 200 TCR beta chains as associated with cytomegalovirus. Over 15 rarely observed V segments, including chromosome 9 orphons, were excluded from the earlier analysis of just under 600 of the donors because counts were too low. The cohort was sequenced for TCR beta chains only, and without alpha or paired-chain data the features that could be detected were limited. A few of the identified cytomegalovirus-associated TCR beta chains were confirmed in vitro to be specific for cytomegalovirus antigens. Specific HLA alleles were associated with around 18,000 TCR beta sequences at a false discovery rate of 0.05 in a later analysis. Because some donors lacked HLA typing at each locus, the association tests relied only on the typed subset. Strong co-occurrence of HLA alleles, especially DR and DQ, made assigning TCR associations to individual alleles difficult. A later genetic analysis associated a missense DCLRE1C variant with V-gene and J-gene trimming of TCR beta chains, and an independent cohort replicated the association. According to a later analysis, most CMV-associated TCR beta chains appeared to be HLA-restricted, and the HLA associations seemed to be driven largely by CMV exposure. Linkage disequilibrium might explain the correlated functional status among segregating V segments, but an unknown experimental factor could not be ruled out. Presence/absence analyses assumed roughly uniform sequencing depth across donors, an assumption that may not hold. According to a later genetic analysis, donors in an Asian-associated ancestry cluster had fewer N-insertions in productive TCRs than the approximately 650-donor mean. The authors suggested that the approach could potentially be extended to other disease states and immunological phenotypes. In both the original and validation cohorts, the classifier was reported to diagnose cytomegalovirus status with high specificity and sensitivity. According to a later analysis, TCR association rates differed among HLA loci, with DRB1 alleles showing the most associated TCRs and HLA-C alleles showing the fewest. A later analysis found that HLA-associated TCR beta chains were more clonally expanded and had lower generation probabilities than equally common non-associated chains. Some IMGT-functional V segments, including TRBV6-2 and TRBV6-3, could not be distinguished by the 87-base-pair reads and were therefore excluded.

The sequencing sample was made of PBMCs. The clonotype originates from a man aged 40-49 years in good health and CMV-seronegative. Recombination linked TRBV2 to TRBJ1-5; the junction holds 8 bases that match TRBD1. Here the CDR3 is given as CASSDSGGGYSNQPQHF. Read as DNA, the sequence is TGTGCCAGCAGTGACTCAGGGGGCGGATATAGCAATCAGCCCCAGCATTTT.